Listed here is a single TCR beta chain. No antigen is known for it. This CDR3 spans 22 amino acids. Germline CDR1 reads SGHVS; CDR2 reads FQNEAQ. Unmatched junction bases numbered 18, after V lost 1 base and J lost 2 bases. The sample is drawn from a study of shared clonotypes between healthy human individuals. Study overall: CD4 naive and memory got three plates each, CD8 naive two, CD8 memory one. Study observations and caveats: Since donors were few, the genetic and exposure-history diversity represented was limited.

Some clones are missing from TCRdb's copy, which holds only in-frame ones; the method was immunoSEQ multiplex PCR. The table includes more than 500,000 clones, around 96% detected once. The gene calls are TRBV7-8 and TRBJ2-7; TRBD2 matches 15 bases. The sequence was collected from a woman younger than 45 in good health. Sequencing input: naive CD4+ T cells sorted from blood. Subset given: CD45RA+ positively selected. The CDR3 sequence is CASSLGGRGWTSGRARPYEQYF. In DNA form, the CDR3 reads TGTGCCAGCAGCTTAGGGGGCAGGGGCTGGACTAGCGGGAGGGCCCGTCCCTACGAGCAGTACTTC.